What follows describes a single TCR beta chain. What it binds is not known. This entry belongs to a study of human T cells and chemical hapten exposure. V lost 5 bases and J 2 bases, leaving 19 bases between the germline ends. Germline lookup yields CDR1 SEHNR and CDR2 FQNEAQ (reference sequence). CDR3 length: 18 residues. TCRdb recomputed calls from the RACE reads with MiXCR, one row per CDR3 protein. The data hold more than 80,000 distinct CDR3 sequences, with more than 9% observed a single time. The time point was: patch test 2, 6 weeks after DPC sensitization. The treatment here: therapeutic diphenylcyclopropenone sensitization with weekly scalp DPC. Study-level points and caveats: There were significantly more large CDR3 similarity clusters among expanded TCRs than among controls.

This chain links TRBV7-9 with TRBJ2-6; D is undetermined. This receptor was taken from a woman aged 45 to 65 with alopecia areata. Some clones in this sample may be carry-over from other donors' samples. The source was whole blood, collected in connection with sensitization to the hapten diphenylcyclopropenone (DPC). CDR3: CASSPSKSGRPGANVLTF. CDR3 nucleotides: TGTGCCAGCAGCCCATCTAAGTCCGGGCGTCCTGGGGCCAACGTCCTGACTTTC.